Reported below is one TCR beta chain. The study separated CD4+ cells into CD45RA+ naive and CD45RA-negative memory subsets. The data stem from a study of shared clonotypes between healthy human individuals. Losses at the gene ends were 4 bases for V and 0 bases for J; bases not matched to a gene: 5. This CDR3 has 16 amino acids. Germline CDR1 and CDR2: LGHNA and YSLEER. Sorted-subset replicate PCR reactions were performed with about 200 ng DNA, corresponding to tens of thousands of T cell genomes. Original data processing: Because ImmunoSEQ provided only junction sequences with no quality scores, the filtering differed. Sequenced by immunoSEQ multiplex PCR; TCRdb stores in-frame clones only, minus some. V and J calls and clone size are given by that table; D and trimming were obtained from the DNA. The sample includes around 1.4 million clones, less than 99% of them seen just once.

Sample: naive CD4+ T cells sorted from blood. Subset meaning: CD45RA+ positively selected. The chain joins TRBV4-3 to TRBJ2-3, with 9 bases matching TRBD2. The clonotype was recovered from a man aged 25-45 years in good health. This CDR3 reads CASSPRAGGSTDTQYF. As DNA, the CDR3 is TGCGCCAGCAGCCCGCGGGCGGGAGGGAGCACAGATACGCAGTATTTT.